The 28 T cell receptor beta chains below were found in one sample sequenced in a study of shared clonotypes between healthy human individuals. The method was immunoSEQ multiplex PCR; TCRdb's version includes in-frame clones alone and lacks a portion of them. This table has about 110,000 clones, roughly 70% appearing once. Input material: memory CD8+ T cells sorted from blood. Stated subset: CD45RO+ cells pooled with CCR7-negative TemRA cells. Every receptor here comes from a young woman in good health.

To note about this clone: A much larger clone differs by one base, so this may be a read error. The same CDR3 is also encoded by other DNA sequences in this sample. This chain links TRBV6-1 with TRBJ1-5, with D tentatively TRBD1 (5 bases). In germline, CDR1 is MNHNS, CDR2 SASEGT. With 4 bases removed from V and 4 bases from J, the gap between germline ends came to 11 bases. The CDR3 is 14 amino acids. The CDR3 region is CASSGGTENQPQHF. In DNA, the CDR3 is TGTGCCAGCAGTGGAGGGACGGAGAATCAGCCCCAGCATTTT.

The CDR3 coding sequence is TGTGCCAGCAGTGATCTGGGTCGGGCCCAGCATTTT. Translated, it gives CASSDLGRAQHF. The chain links TRBV2 to TRBJ1-5; D is unresolved. Germline CDR1 is SNHLY and CDR2 is FYNNEI. CDR3 size: 12 residues. Trimming cost V 3 bases and J 11 bases, with 11 bases left between them.

The V and J genes are TRBV30 and TRBJ2-7; D possibly corresponds to TRBD1 (5 bases). Per germline, CDR1 GTSNPN and CDR2 SVGIG (reference sequence). Trimming took 0 bases from V and 2 from J, leaving 17 bases between them. CDR3 length: 16 residues. CDR3 sequence: CAWSVHRQQLAYEQYF. For the CDR3, the DNA is TGTGCCTGGAGTGTACACAGGCAACAACTTGCCTACGAGCAGTACTTC.

This chain connects TRBV29-1 to TRBJ1-2, with D tentatively TRBD1 (6 bases). Trimming cost V 6 bases and J 0 bases, with 20 bases left between them. The CDR3 contains 16 residues. Germline CDR1 SQVTM, CDR2 ANQGSEA. The CDR3 region is CSVEPGAFYSNYGYTF. CDR3 nucleotide sequence: TGCAGCGTCGAGCCAGGGGCCTTCTACTCTAACTATGGCTACACCTTC.

The chain recombines TRBV11-2 with TRBJ1-2; TRBD1 agrees at 7 bases. Germline lookup yields CDR1 SGHAT and CDR2 FQNNGV. V lost 5 bases to trimming and J lost 0 bases; unmatched junction nucleotides: 6. The CDR3 consists of 15 residues. CDR3 sequence (DNA): TGTGCCAGCAGCACCCGGGACAGAACTAACTATGGCTACACCTTC. Amino acids: CASSTRDRTNYGYTF.

The chain couples TRBV9 to TRBJ2-7; 8 positions agree with TRBD2. The CDR3 contains 15 residues. Germline V CDR1 and CDR2: SGDLS, YYNGEE. The ends lost 2 bases at V and 5 bases at J; junction bases unmatched: 9. The CDR3 nucleotides read TGTGCCAGCAGCGTGACCGGGACTAGGGTCGACGAGCAGTACTTC. This translates into CASSVTGTRVDEQYF.

The CDR3 spells CASNRPGLGQNIQYF. CDR3 nucleotide sequence: TGTGCCAGCAACCGGCCGGGACTAGGACAAAACATTCAGTACTTC. The chain carries TRBV7-9 and TRBJ2-4; 8 positions match TRBD2. J gave up 5 bases and V 7 bases, and 10 bases lay outside the gene matches. The CDR3 runs to 15 residues. Germline lookup yields CDR1 SEHNR and CDR2 FQNEAQ (reference sequence). Supplemented by reference TRBV7-9 and TRBJ2-4, the full variable domain reads DTGVSQNPRHKITKRGQNVTFRCDPISEHNRLYWYRQTLGQGPEFLTYFQNEAQLEKSRLLSDRFSAERPKGSFSTLEIQRTEQGDSAMYLCASNRPGLGQNIQYFGAGTRLSVL.

The gene calls are TRBV13 and TRBJ2-7; D is unclear. Trimming pared 0 bases from V and 5 bases from J, leaving 11 bases between. Germline CDR1 reads PRHDT; CDR2 reads FYEKMQ (reference sequence). This CDR3 is 14 amino acids long. In DNA, the CDR3 is TGTGCCAGCAGCTTAGGACCAGGTCTGGACGAGCAGTACTTC. This codes for CASSLGPGLDEQYF.

The V and J genes are TRBV11-2 and TRBJ1-1; maybe TRBD1 (6 bases). Looked up from germline, CDR1 is SGHAT and CDR2 is FQNNGV. The CDR3 length is 16 residues. V was cut by 5 bases and J by 2 bases, with 18 bases left in between. CDR3 bases: TGTGCCAGCAGCCAGTACCCTCCCAGGGGAAACACTGAAGCTTTCTTT. Its translation is CASSQYPPRGNTEAFF.

The chain carries TRBV7-6 and TRBJ2-5; weak D call: TRBD1 (6 bases). The CDR3 contains 16 residues. CDR1 SGHVS and CDR2 FNYEAQ come from the germline V gene. The V end lost 3 bases, the J end lost 5 bases, and 19 bases lay between the germline ends. The CDR3 region has the DNA TGTGCCAGCAGCTTGTTTAGCAGGGGCGTATGGGAGACCCAGTACTTC. It translates to CASSLFSRGVWETQYF.

The rearrangement uses TRBV7-6 and TRBJ1-2; 7 bases align to TRBD1. V dropped 5 bases and J dropped 6; count of bases not matched to a gene: 9. CDR1 and CDR2 from the germline V gene are SGHVS and FNYEAQ. The CDR3 is 14 residues long. DNA of the CDR3: TGTGCCAGCAGCCCACGACAGGGTAGTGATGGCTACACCTTC. Protein sequence: CASSPRQGSDGYTF.

This chain uses TRBV11-2 with TRBJ2-3; D call uncertain. The CDR3 contains 16 residues. Germline loops: CDR1 SGHAT, CDR2 FQNNGV. V lost 4 bases to trimming and J lost 0 bases, with 14 bases between them. This chain's CDR3 is CASSSFSFTSTDTQYF. CDR3 bases: TGTGCCAGCAGCTCCTTTAGCTTCACTAGCACAGATACGCAGTATTTT.

This clone showed up many times. The chain employs TRBV5-6 and TRBJ2-1; maybe TRBD1 (5 bases). The CDR3 is 14 residues long. V lost 0 bases, J lost 7 bases, and 11 bases lay in between. The germline gives CDR1 SGHDT, CDR2 YYEEEE. In DNA, the CDR3 is TGTGCCAGCAGCTTGGGGCAGGGCCCGAATGAGCAGTTCTTC. Its translation: CASSLGQGPNEQFF.

This clone appeared a few times. The V and J genes are TRBV15 and TRBJ2-6; no clear D gene. Germline loops: CDR1 LNHNV, CDR2 YYDKDF (reference sequence). Trimming pared 1 base from V and 0 bases from J, leaving 7 bases between. The CDR3 totals 16 residues. The CDR3 region is CATSRGGSSGANVLTF. Here the CDR3 DNA reads TGTGCCACCAGCAGAGGCGGAAGCTCTGGGGCCAACGTCCTGACTTTC.

The table lists this clone with a count of one. The rearrangement links TRBV20-1 to TRBJ2-7, with 8 bases fitting TRBD2. The CDR3 loop spans 10 amino acids. CDR1 and CDR2 (germline): DFQATT, SNEGSKA (reference sequence). The trim removed 6 bases at V and 11 bases at J, leaving 6 bases unmatched. For the CDR3, the DNA is TGCAGTGCACCGACTAGCGTCAAGTACTTC. Its translation: CSAPTSVKYF.

This clone has a handful of counts. The chain is built from TRBV11-2 and TRBJ2-5; D is ambiguous. V lost 0 bases and J lost 1, with 6 bases in between. This CDR3 is 14 amino acids long. Germline lookup yields CDR1 SGHAT and CDR2 FQNNGV. Here the CDR3 reads CASSLEPVQETQYF. The CDR3 DNA reads TGTGCCAGCAGCTTAGAGCCAGTCCAAGAGACCCAGTACTTC.

At least ten counts were recorded for this clone. CDR3 nucleotide sequence: TGTGCCAGCAGCGAGGGAGGGGTTAATGAAAAACTGTTTTTT. This sequence encodes CASSEGGVNEKLFF. The rearrangement joins TRBV2 to TRBJ1-4; TRBD1 is a possible D gene (5 bases). The CDR3 is 14 residues long. The germline CDR1 and CDR2 sequences are SNHLY and FYNNEI. V was clipped by 6 bases and J by 4 bases, with 12 bases between them.

The CDR3 sequence: CASSETGAPTLLYGYTF. CDR3 DNA: TGTGCCAGCAGTGAAACAGGAGCACCTACACTGCTATATGGCTACACCTTC. The chain recombines TRBV2 with TRBJ1-2; D is perhaps TRBD1 (5 bases). The CDR3 covers 17 residues. CDR1 and CDR2 (germline): SNHLY, FYNNEI. Trimming shortened V by 2 bases and J by 5 bases, and 21 bases separated the two germline ends. The whole variable domain, filled in from reference TRBV2 and TRBJ1-2, reads EPEVTQTPSHQVTQMGQEVILRCVPISNHLYFYWYRQILGQKVEFLVSFYNNEISEKSEIFDDQFSVERPDGSNFTLKIRSTKLEDSAMYFCASSETGAPTLLYGYTFGSGTRLTVV.

This clone was picked up many times. This chain uses TRBV7-9 with TRBJ2-7, with a possible D match to TRBD1 (5 bases). CDR1 is SEHNR, CDR2 FQNEAQ, per germline (reference sequence). V was trimmed by 5 bases and J by 4 bases, leaving 9 bases between them. CDR3 length: 12 amino acids. In DNA form, the CDR3 reads TGTGCCAGCAGCCAAGACAGTTACGAGCAGTACTTC. It translates to CASSQDSYEQYF.

The chain carries TRBV9 and TRBJ2-7, with 12 bases that match TRBD2. The CDR3 runs to 15 residues. The ends lost 3 bases at V and 3 bases at J; junction bases unmatched: 4. Germline lookup yields CDR1 SGDLS and CDR2 YYNGEE. CDR3 sequence: CASSETSGSFYEQYF. In DNA form, the CDR3 reads TGTGCCAGCAGCGAGACTAGCGGGAGTTTCTACGAGCAGTACTTC.

This chain links TRBV19 with TRBJ2-1; TRBD1 is a possible D gene (5 bases). In germline, CDR1 is LNHDA, CDR2 SQIVND (reference sequence). The CDR3 is 13 residues long. The V end was cut by 2 bases, the J end by 10 bases, with 12 bases between. Written as DNA, the CDR3 is TGTGCCAGTAGTATATTTCAGGGTAAAGAGCAGTTCTTC. It translates to CASSIFQGKEQFF.

This clone was recorded at least ten times. This chain connects TRBV28 to TRBJ1-5, with D possibly being TRBD1 (5 bases). Trimming stripped 6 bases from V and 6 bases from J, with 18 bases between. Looked up from germline, CDR1 is MDHEN and CDR2 is SYDVKM. The CDR3 runs to 15 residues. The CDR3 DNA is TGTGCCAGCAGGGGAGGGGATTCTCAAGTTCAGCCCCAGCATTTT. Translated, it gives CASRGGDSQVQPQHF.

In regard to this clone: One end of the junction does not line up with germline, which may come from a read error. This chain links TRBV27 with TRBJ2-1; no definite D call. The germline V gene has CDR1 MNHEY and CDR2 SMNVEV (reference sequence). The CDR3 runs to 15 residues. The CDR3 DNA is TGTGCCAGCAGTTTATCGTCCAACGGGTACAGTGAGCAGTTCTTC. Protein sequence: CASSLSSNGYSEQFF.

At least ten counts were recorded for this clone. The rearrangement links TRBV2 to TRBJ1-2, with TRBD1 matching 7 bases. Trimming at V came to 5 bases and at J to 0 bases, leaving 9 bases not matched to a gene. Germline CDR1 is SNHLY and CDR2 is FYNNEI. The length of the CDR3 is 16 residues. CDR3 DNA sequence: TGTGCCAGCAGTTTAGGGGGCAGGGCAGCTAACTATGGCTACACCTTC. Amino acids: CASSLGGRAANYGYTF. The variable domain in full, completed from reference TRBV2 and TRBJ1-2, reads EPEVTQTPSHQVTQMGQEVILRCVPISNHLYFYWYRQILGQKVEFLVSFYNNEISEKSEIFDDQFSVERPDGSNFTLKIRSTKLEDSAMYFCASSLGGRAANYGYTFGSGTRLTVV.

The chain recombines TRBV28 with TRBJ1-4; 7 nucleotides agree with TRBD1. Trimming cost V 5 bases and J 11 bases; bases outside gene matches: 14. Germline lookup yields CDR1 MDHEN and CDR2 SYDVKM. The CDR3 is 15 residues long. In nucleotides, the CDR3 is TGTGCCAGCAGTCCTGGTGGGAGGACAGGCTTGAAACTGTTTTTT. The encoded protein is CASSPGGRTGLKLFF.

The genes are TRBV2 and TRBJ2-7, with TRBD2 matching 10 bases. V shed 10 bases and J 2 bases; nucleotides not matched to a gene: 11. The CDR3 has 15 amino acids. The germline V gene has CDR1 SNHLY and CDR2 FYNNEI. The CDR3 bases are TGTGCCACCATCCCCCGGAGCGGGAGGGCCTACGAGCAGTACTTC. This sequence encodes CATIPRSGRAYEQYF.

The J gene is TRBJ2-7, the V gene TRBV4-1, with TRBD1 matching 9 bases. The germline V gene encodes CDR1 MGHRA and CDR2 YSYEKL. The CDR3 covers 14 residues. The V and J ends lost 5 bases and 4 bases, in that order; junction bases with no gene match: 6. The CDR3 spells CASSIGTGLYEQYF. The CDR3 DNA is TGCGCCAGCAGCATCGGGACAGGGCTTTACGAGCAGTACTTC.

The rearrangement links TRBV14 to TRBJ2-7, with a weak D call TRBD2 (6 bases). Trimming shortened V by 8 bases and J by 4 bases, and 15 bases separated the two germline ends. Germline CDR1 reads SGHDN; CDR2 reads FVKESK. The CDR3 consists of 13 residues. CDR3 coding DNA: TGTGCCAGCCCCGGGACTTATTCTTACGAGCAGTACTTC. Translating gives CASPGTYSYEQYF.